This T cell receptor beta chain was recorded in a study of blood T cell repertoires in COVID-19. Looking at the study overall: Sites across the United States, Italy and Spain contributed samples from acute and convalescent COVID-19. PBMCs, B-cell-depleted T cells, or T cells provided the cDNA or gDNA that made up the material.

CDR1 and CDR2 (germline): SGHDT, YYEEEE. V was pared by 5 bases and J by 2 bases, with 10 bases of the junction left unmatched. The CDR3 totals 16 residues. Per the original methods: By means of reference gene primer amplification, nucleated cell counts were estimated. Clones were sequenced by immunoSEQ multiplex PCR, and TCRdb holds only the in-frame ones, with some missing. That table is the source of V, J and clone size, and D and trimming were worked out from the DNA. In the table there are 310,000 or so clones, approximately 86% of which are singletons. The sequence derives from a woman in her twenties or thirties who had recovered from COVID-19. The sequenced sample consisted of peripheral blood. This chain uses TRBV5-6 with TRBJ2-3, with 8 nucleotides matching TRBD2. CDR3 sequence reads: CASRPGTGGFTDTQYF. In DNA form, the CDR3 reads TGTGCCAGCAGGCCGGGGACGGGAGGGTTCACAGATACGCAGTATTTT.